This T cell receptor beta chain originates from a study of OX40 agonist ivuxolimab in advanced cancers. Study as a whole: Eligibility admitted prior anti-PD-1, anti-PD-L1 or anti-CTLA-4 therapy; about 40% had some.

The CDR3 loop spans 13 amino acids. CDR1 and CDR2 from the germline V gene are SGHTA and FQGNSA. V was trimmed by 5 bases and J by 2 bases, leaving 9 bases between them. Regarding this clone: Its cognate antigen is unknown.

Study-wide results and caveats: With doses of 0.1-3.0 mg/kg, partial responders showed among the lowest clonal expansion.

Only in-frame clones appear in the TCRdb table, and some are missing; sequencing was by immunoSEQ multiplex PCR. Counted here are 72,000 or so clones, 88% occurring once; the ten biggest clones make up 0.85% to 1%. V gene TRBV7-2 combines with J gene TRBJ1-1; no clear D gene. The sequencing here drew on CD4+ or CD8+ T cells sorted from blood, taken in a trial of the OX40 agonist ivuxolimab. The sequence was collected from an adult with an advanced solid tumor such as melanoma, head and neck, liver or kidney cancer. CDR3 region: CASSPRTNTEAFF. The CDR3 nucleotides are TGTGCCAGCAGCCCCAGGACCAACACTGAAGCTTTCTTT.